This T cell receptor (beta chain) originates from a study of blood T cells in healthy people across ages. Study-wide points: Per-million-T-cell TCR beta diversity fell roughly linearly with age.

The trim removed 3 bases at V and 8 bases at J, leaving 2 bases unmatched. CDR1 and CDR2 (germline): LGHNA, YSLEER. The CDR3 has 13 amino acids. With regard to this clonotype: Its antigen is not known.

A J-beta primer mix and a sample-barcoded 5' primer were used in a second PCR of roughly 7 to 12 cycles. TCRdb processed the 5' RACE reads anew with MiXCR; each CDR3 protein has one entry. The sample records approximately 800,000 distinct CDR3 sequences, 62% being singletons. The TCR comes from a man in his thirties or forties in good health. V is TRBV4-3 and J is TRBJ1-4; 8 nucleotides align to TRBD1. The sample taken for sequencing was blood. CDR3 region: CASSQGQAEKLFF. The DNA of the CDR3 is TGCGCCAGCAGCCAGGGACAGGCGGAAAAACTGTTTTTT.